This TCR beta chain was captured in a study of read filtering for tumor transcriptome and immune sequencing. Across the whole study: Patients were around 17 male and 13 to 15 female, mean age 65.9 years, range 47 to 80. General observations from the study: RNA-seq captured clonotypes less deeply and reliably than IR-seq. Without single-read clonotypes, shared clonotype proportions correlated more between IR-seq and RNA-seq.

Every patient had bone marrow sampled while the disease was active. Molecular barcoded adaptors covering alpha/delta and beta/gamma chains were used on about 390 ng RNA. TCRdb reprocessed the reads via MiXCR and lists one record per CDR3 protein. This table has fewer than 90,000 distinct CDR3 sequences, roughly an eighth appearing once. This clonotype was counted many times. The antigen remains unidentified. The V end lost 3 bases, the J end lost 3 bases, and 10 bases lay between the germline ends. CDR1 and CDR2 (germline): SGHRS, YFSETQ. This CDR3 has 13 amino acids. The source is a donor over 35 with multiple myeloma. Specimen: a population of CD138-negative cells sorted from bone marrow. This chain joins TRBV5-1 and TRBJ2-7; D possibly uses TRBD1 or TRBD2 (6 bases each). The CDR3 is CASSSGDIYEQYF. CDR3 in DNA: TGCGCCAGCAGCTCGGGGGACATCTACGAGCAGTACTTC.